These 15 T cell receptor beta chains were sequenced from one sample in a study of shared clonotypes between healthy human individuals. Sequencing used immunoSEQ multiplex PCR; TCRdb keeps in-frame clones, though not all of them. The table records more than 450,000 clones, 75% to 85% of them present only once. Sequenced: PBMCs. These receptors originate from a woman between 35 and 50 years old in good health. Some clones in this sample may be carry-over from other donors' samples.

V usage is TRBV19 and J usage is TRBJ2-1; 8 bases match TRBD2. This CDR3 region has 18 residues. V shed 1 base and J 5 bases; nucleotides not matched to a gene: 13. Per the germline V gene, CDR1 is LNHDA and CDR2 is SQIVND (reference sequence). CDR3 sequence (DNA): TGTGCCAGTAGTATAGGGTTTCTAGGGACTAGAGCGAACAATGAGCAGTTCTTC. The encoded protein is CASSIGFLGTRANNEQFF. The full variable domain, its missing parts supplied by reference TRBV19 and TRBJ2-1, is DGGITQSPKYLFRKEGQNVTLSCEQNLNHDAMYWYRQDPGQGLRLIYYSQIVNDFQKGDIAEGYSVSREKKESFPLTVTSAQKNPTAFYLCASSIGFLGTRANNEQFFGPGTRLTVL.

The rearrangement joins TRBV5-6 to TRBJ2-2; TRBD2 matches at 10 bases. Germline loops: CDR1 SGHDT, CDR2 YYEEEE. The CDR3 length is 16 residues. Losses at the gene ends were 4 bases for V and 2 bases for J; bases not matched to a gene: 5. The CDR3 loop is CASSQGLAFNTGELFF. For the CDR3, the DNA is TGTGCCAGCAGCCAGGGACTAGCGTTTAACACCGGGGAGCTGTTTTTT.

In regard to this clone: This sample includes further DNA sequences coding for the same CDR3. The chain combines TRBV7-2 with TRBJ1-5, with D perhaps matching TRBD1 (5 bases). V was clipped by 2 bases and J by 5 bases, with 7 bases between them. CDR1 is SGHTA, CDR2 FQGNSA, per germline. The CDR3 covers 13 residues. In DNA form, the CDR3 reads TGTGCCAGCAGCTTACGAGGGGATCAGCCCCAGCATTTT. As protein: CASSLRGDQPQHF. Supplemented by reference TRBV7-2 and TRBJ1-5, the full variable domain reads GAGVSQSPSNKVTEKGKDVELRCDPISGHTALYWYRQSLGQGLEFLIYFQGNSAPDKSGLPSDRFSAERTGGSVSTLTIQRTQQEDSAVYLCASSLRGDQPQHFGDGTRLSIL.

The V gene is TRBV4-3, the J gene TRBJ1-2; 7 bases are shared with TRBD1. V shed 4 bases and J 0 bases; nucleotides not matched to a gene: 5. The germline gives CDR1 LGHNA, CDR2 YSLEER. The CDR3 has 15 residues. CDR3 protein: CASSPGGGTNYGYTF. The CDR3 DNA reads as TGCGCCAGCAGCCCCGGAGGGGGCACTAACTATGGCTACACCTTC.

Comments on this clone: A read error may explain this, as a much larger clone is one base away. The CDR3 bases are TGCGCCAGTTCTCGGAGAGGCGGGGACACTGAAGCTTTCTTT. Amino acids: CASSRRGGDTEAFF. The chain couples TRBV10-2 to TRBJ1-1, with D uncertain. CDR1 WSHSY and CDR2 SAAADI come from the germline V gene. The CDR3 totals 14 residues. The V end lost 9 bases, the J end lost 3 bases, and 17 bases lay between the germline ends.

V is TRBV18 and J is TRBJ2-1, with D perhaps assigned TRBD1 or TRBD2 (6 bases each). This CDR3 has 16 residues. V gave up 3 bases and J gave up 10 bases, with 22 bases separating them. Per the germline V gene, CDR1 is KGHSH and CDR2 is LQKENI. Here the CDR3 reads CASSPGASAREVEQFF. The CDR3 DNA sequence: TGTGCCAGCTCACCGGGGGCTAGCGCGAGGGAGGTGGAGCAGTTCTTC.

The J gene is TRBJ1-2, the V gene TRBV28; a possible D gene is TRBD1 (5 bases). CDR3 length: 15 amino acids. CDR1 is MDHEN and CDR2 is SYDVKM in the germline V gene. The ends were cut back, 6 bases at V and 5 bases at J, with 19 bases in the middle. The CDR3, as DNA: TGTGCCAGCAGCTCCAGACCGGGGCACCCGTATGGCTACACCTTC. Protein sequence: CASSSRPGHPYGYTF.

Many counts were recorded for this clone. This specimen includes other DNA sequences encoding the same CDR3. The chain employs TRBV2 and TRBJ2-5, with 11 bases aligning to TRBD2. The CDR3 contains 14 residues. The junction had 6 bases not matched to a gene; V was cut back by 7 bases and J by 5 bases. In germline, CDR1 is SNHLY, CDR2 FYNNEI. CDR3 loop: CASKLAGVGETQYF. In nucleotides, the CDR3 is TGTGCCAGCAAACTAGCGGGAGTTGGGGAGACCCAGTACTTC.

The chain combines TRBV28 with TRBJ1-1; TRBD1 might be the D (5 bases). CDR1 is MDHEN, CDR2 SYDVKM, per germline. V was clipped by 1 base and J by 7 bases, with 13 bases between them. CDR3 size: 14 residues. CDR3 nucleotide sequence: TGTGCCAGCAGTTTATTAGCTTGGGGGGTTGAAGCTTTCTTT. This encodes CASSLLAWGVEAFF.

The chain couples TRBV7-3 to TRBJ2-2, with unresolved D. The CDR3 is 14 residues long. Germline CDR1 and CDR2: SGHTA and FQGTGA. Trimming took 2 bases from V and 5 from J, leaving 9 bases between them. CDR3 amino acids: CASSLSPPTGELFF. The CDR3 nucleotides are TGTGCCAGCAGCTTATCCCCCCCAACCGGGGAGCTGTTTTTT. Based on the CDR3 plus reference TRBV7-3 and TRBJ2-2, the full variable domain is GAGVSQTPSNKVTEKGKYVELRCDPISGHTALYWYRQSLGQGPEFLIYFQGTGAADDSGLPNDRFFAVRPEGSVSTLKIQRTERGDSAVYLCASSLSPPTGELFFGEGSRLTVL.

The chain is built from TRBV28 and TRBJ2-3; 13 nucleotides align to TRBD2. Germline V gene lookup returns CDR1 MDHEN and CDR2 SYDVKM. Trimming took 7 bases from V and 1 from J; bases not matched to a gene: 20. The CDR3 extends over 21 amino acids. The CDR3 loop reads CASTPPPPLAGGHGGTDTQYF. CDR3 sequence (DNA): TGTGCCAGCACCCCCCCTCCCCCACTAGCGGGAGGGCATGGGGGCACAGATACGCAGTATTTT.

The chain is built from TRBV28 and TRBJ2-1; 11 bases align to TRBD1. Germline lookup yields CDR1 MDHEN and CDR2 SYDVKM. Trimming removed 2 bases from V and 4 bases from J; junction bases left unmatched: 1. The CDR3 has 15 amino acids. In DNA form, the CDR3 reads TGTGCCAGCAGTTTAGGACAGGGGGCGTACAATGAGCAGTTCTTC. Translating it yields CASSLGQGAYNEQFF. The whole variable domain, filled in from reference TRBV28 and TRBJ2-1, reads DVKVTQSSRYLVKRTGEKVFLECVQDMDHENMFWYRQDPGLGLRLIYFSYDVKMKEKGDIPEGYSVSREKKERFSLILESASTNQTSMYLCASSLGQGAYNEQFFGPGTRLTVL.

The chain has TRBV6-1 and TRBJ1-1, with D maybe TRBD1 (6 bases). The ends were cut back, 10 bases at V and 1 base at J, with 13 bases in the middle. Germline V CDR1 and CDR2: MNHNS, SASEGT. The CDR3 contains 13 residues. The chain's CDR3 is CATTWTANTEAFF. CDR3 sequence (DNA): TGTGCCACCACTTGGACAGCGAACACTGAAGCTTTCTTT.

The chain carries TRBV21-1 and TRBJ2-7; TRBD1, as called in the table, went unchecked against the DNA. TRBV21-1 is shown as a pseudogene. There are 15 residues in the CDR3. The CDR3: CASSIRDRGRYEQYF. The CDR3 DNA follows: TGTGCCAGCAGCATCCGGGACAGGGGGCGGTACGAGCAGTACTTC.

This chain joins TRBV10-3 and TRBJ2-5, with D perhaps assigned TRBD1 or TRBD2 (5 bases each). Germline CDR1 is ENHRY and CDR2 is SYGVKD. The germline V and J ends were trimmed by 2 bases and 2 bases, with 9 bases remaining between them. This CDR3 contains 14 residues. The CDR3 is CAISERGAQETQYF. The CDR3 DNA is TGTGCCATCAGTGAGAGAGGGGCTCAAGAGACCCAGTACTTC.